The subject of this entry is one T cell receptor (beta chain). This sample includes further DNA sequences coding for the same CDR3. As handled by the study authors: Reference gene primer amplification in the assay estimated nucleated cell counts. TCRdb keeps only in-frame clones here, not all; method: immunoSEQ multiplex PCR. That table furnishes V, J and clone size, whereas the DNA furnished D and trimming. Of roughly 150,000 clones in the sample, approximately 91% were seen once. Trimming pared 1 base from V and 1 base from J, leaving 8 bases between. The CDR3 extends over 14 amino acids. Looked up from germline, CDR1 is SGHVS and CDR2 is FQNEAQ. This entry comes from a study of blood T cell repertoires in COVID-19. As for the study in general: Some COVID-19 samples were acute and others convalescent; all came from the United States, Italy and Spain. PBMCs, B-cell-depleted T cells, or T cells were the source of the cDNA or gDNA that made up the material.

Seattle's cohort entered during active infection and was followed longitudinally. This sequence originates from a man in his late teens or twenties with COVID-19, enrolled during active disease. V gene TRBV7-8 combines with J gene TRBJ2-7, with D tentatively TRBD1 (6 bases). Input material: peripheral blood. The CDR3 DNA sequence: TGTGCCAGCAGCTTAGAACAGGGTTCCTACGAGCAGTACTTC. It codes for CASSLEQGSYEQYF.